One sample yielded the 22 T cell receptor beta chains listed below, sequenced in a study of OX40 agonist ivuxolimab in advanced cancers. TCRdb's copy holds only in-frame clones and misses some; the assay was immunoSEQ multiplex PCR. The repertoire has about 59,000 clones, roughly 85% of them found once; the top ten carry under 4.5%. The specimen comprised CD4+ or CD8+ T cells sorted from blood, sampled in a trial of the OX40 agonist ivuxolimab. All receptors come from an adult with an advanced solid tumor such as melanoma, head and neck, liver or kidney cancer.

The genes are TRBV5-4 and TRBJ2-7; D is uncertain. The CDR3 spans 12 residues. Germline-derived CDR1 and CDR2 are SGHNT and YYREEE (reference sequence). V was cut by 0 bases and J by 3 bases, with 4 bases left in between. CDR3 sequence: CASSLESYEQYF. For the CDR3, the DNA is TGTGCCAGCAGCTTGGAAAGCTACGAGCAGTACTTC.

The chain joins TRBV7-8 to TRBJ1-5; D possibly corresponds to TRBD1 (5 bases). Germline assignment: CDR1 SGHVS and CDR2 FQNEAQ. V lost 1 base to trimming and J lost 3 bases, with 16 bases between them. The CDR3 covers 17 residues. This CDR3 reads CASSLEFHGAANQPQHF. In DNA form, the CDR3 reads TGTGCCAGCAGCTTAGAGTTTCACGGGGCTGCCAATCAGCCCCAGCATTTT. Full variable domain (outside the CDR3, taken from reference TRBV7-8 and TRBJ1-5): GAGVSQSPRYKVAKRGQDVALRCDPISGHVSLFWYQQALGQGPEFLTYFQNEAQLDKSGLPSDRFFAERPEGSVSTLKIQRTQQEDSAVYLCASSLEFHGAANQPQHFGDGTRLSIL.

This clone was observed a single time. The gene calls are TRBV29-1 and TRBJ2-3; TRBD2 matches at 10 bases. Germline V gene sequence: CDR1 SQVTM, CDR2 ANQGSEA. The CDR3 extends over 15 amino acids. Trimming removed 2 bases from V and 5 bases from J; junction bases left unmatched: 7. The CDR3 protein is CSVEFLAGAGDTQYF. CDR3 DNA: TGCAGCGTTGAATTTCTAGCGGGAGCGGGAGATACGCAGTATTTT.

This clone was counted only a few times. The gene calls are TRBV27 and TRBJ1-5; TRBD1 is a possible D gene (5 bases). The CDR3 has 16 residues. Germline CDR1 MNHEY, CDR2 SMNVEV (reference sequence). The V end was cut by 3 bases, the J end by 6 bases, with 18 bases between. CDR3 in amino acids: CASSLGPGREGQPQHF. As DNA, the CDR3 is TGTGCCAGCAGTTTGGGCCCGGGCAGGGAAGGTCAGCCCCAGCATTTT.

CDR3 sequence reads: CASSGSGGIRDTQYF. The CDR3 DNA reads TGTGCCAGCAGTGGTAGCGGGGGTATAAGAGATACGCAGTATTTT. V usage is TRBV6-1 and J usage is TRBJ2-3; 9 bases map to TRBD2. Germline assignment: CDR1 MNHNS and CDR2 SASEGT. The CDR3 extends over 15 amino acids. V dropped 4 bases and J dropped 5; count of bases not matched to a gene: 7.

A single count supports this clone. The chain carries TRBV7-9 and TRBJ2-5; 12 bases map to TRBD1. J lost 5 bases, V lost 8 bases, and 6 bases had no gene match. Looked up from germline, CDR1 is SEHNR and CDR2 is FQNEAQ (reference sequence). This CDR3 has 14 amino acids. The CDR3 DNA reads as TGTGCCAGCCGCGGGACAGGGGGCTGGGAGACCCAGTACTTC. It yields the protein CASRGTGGWETQYF.

This clone is a singleton in its sample. The chain has TRBV11-2 and TRBJ2-1, with 8 bases that match TRBD2. V lost 7 bases, J lost 7 bases, and 6 bases stayed unmatched. Per germline, CDR1 SGHAT and CDR2 FQNNGV. The CDR3 spans 13 residues. CDR3 sequence (DNA): TGTGCCAGCAACCCGGGAGGGAGTAATGAGCAGTTCTTC. It codes for CASNPGGSNEQFF. Combining the CDR3 with reference TRBV11-2 and TRBJ2-1 gives the whole variable domain EAGVAQSPRYKIIEKRQSVAFWCNPISGHATLYWYQQILGQGPKLLIQFQNNGVVDDSQLPKDRFSAERLKGVDSTLKIQPAKLEDSAVYLCASNPGGSNEQFFGPGTRLTVL.

V gene TRBV2 combines with J gene TRBJ1-3; D is undetermined. The CDR3 runs 14 residues. V shed 3 bases and J shed 0 bases, with 6 bases lying between them. CDR1 SNHLY and CDR2 FYNNEI come from the germline V gene. The CDR3 nucleotides read TGTGCCAGCAGTGACGGGAACTCTGGAAACACCATATATTTT. It translates to CASSDGNSGNTIYF.

This chain joins TRBV11-2 and TRBJ1-3; the D is unclear. The germline V gene has CDR1 SGHAT and CDR2 FQNNGV. V was shortened by 5 bases and J by 0 bases, with 14 bases between the two germline ends. The CDR3 loop spans 16 amino acids. CDR3 DNA: TGTGCCAGCAGCGTGACAAGGGCCAGCTCTGGAAACACCATATATTTT. Translating gives CASSVTRASSGNTIYF.

The chain has TRBV5-1 and TRBJ1-6, with D unresolved. Looked up from germline, CDR1 is SGHRS and CDR2 is YFSETQ. V lost 0 bases and J 7 bases, leaving 11 bases between the germline ends. This CDR3 spans 15 amino acids. The CDR3 bases are TGCGCCAGCAGCTTGGCGTCCGGCGCAAATTCACCCCTCCACTTT. Protein sequence: CASSLASGANSPLHF.

The chain has TRBV29-1 and TRBJ2-3; 8 nucleotides agree with TRBD2. The CDR3 has 14 residues. From germline, CDR1 is SQVTM and CDR2 ANQGSEA. Unmatched junction bases numbered 5, after V lost 5 bases and J lost 1 base. CDR3 sequence: CSVLWREGTDTQYF. The CDR3 DNA is TGCAGCGTTCTTTGGCGGGAGGGCACAGATACGCAGTATTTT.

The genes are TRBV6-6 and TRBJ2-1; 16 nucleotides match TRBD2. The germline V gene encodes CDR1 MNHNY and CDR2 SVGAGI (reference sequence). V was clipped by 5 bases and J by 14 bases; unmatched bases: 9. This CDR3 has 15 amino acids. Here the CDR3 DNA reads TGTGCCAGCAGTCCACCGGGACTAGCGGGAGGGTTAAAGTTCTTC. Translating gives CASSPPGLAGGLKFF.

This CDR3 reads CATKRGTGNEKLFF. CDR3 DNA sequence: TGTGCCACCAAGAGGGGGACAGGCAATGAAAAACTGTTTTTT. The V and J genes are TRBV2 and TRBJ1-4, with 8 bases that match TRBD1. Germline values: CDR1 SNHLY, CDR2 FYNNEI. The CDR3 has 14 residues. V shed 10 bases and J 5 bases; nucleotides not matched to a gene: 9.

The V gene is TRBV5-1, the J gene TRBJ2-1, with D possibly matching TRBD2 (5 bases). There are 11 residues in the CDR3. Germline V CDR1 and CDR2: SGHRS, YFSETQ. With 6 bases removed from V and 7 bases from J, the gap between germline ends came to 8 bases. The CDR3 reads CASIGENEQFF. DNA of the CDR3: TGCGCCAGCATCGGGGAGAATGAGCAGTTCTTC.

V is TRBV28 and J is TRBJ1-5; D is perhaps TRBD1 (5 bases). The CDR3 consists of 18 residues. Trimming removed 3 bases at V and 0 bases at J, with 18 bases between. Per germline, CDR1 MDHEN and CDR2 SYDVKM. CDR3 coding DNA: TGTGCCAGCAGTTTCTGGGATTTCGGGGCCGATAGCAATCAGCCCCAGCATTTT. It specifies CASSFWDFGADSNQPQHF.

The chain recombines TRBV2 with TRBJ2-7; the D is unclear. CDR1 is SNHLY, CDR2 FYNNEI, per germline. The CDR3 has 11 amino acids. V gave up 5 bases and J gave up 3 bases, with 5 bases separating them. For the CDR3, the DNA is TGTGCCAGCAGTACATACTACGAGCAGTACTTC. This codes for CASSTYYEQYF.

This clone was seen more than once but under ten times. The genes are TRBV6-1 and TRBJ2-1; no firm D call. The germline V gene encodes CDR1 MNHNS and CDR2 SASEGT. With 5 bases removed from V and 3 bases from J, the gap between germline ends came to 8 bases. This CDR3 region has 13 residues. The CDR3 protein is CASSLDGYNEQFF. The CDR3 DNA is TGTGCCAGCAGTCTGGACGGCTACAATGAGCAGTTCTTC.

The V call is TRBV30, the J call TRBJ1-1, with a possible D match to TRBD1 (5 bases). The CDR3 contains 13 residues. The V and J ends lost 4 bases and 4 bases respectively, with 13 bases between them. Germline V gives CDR1 GTSNPN, CDR2 SVGIG (reference sequence). The CDR3 DNA is TGTGCCTGGAAGAAGAGAAGGGGCACTGAAGCTTTCTTT. It codes for CAWKKRRGTEAFF. The full variable domain, completed using reference TRBV30 and TRBJ1-1, is SQTIHQWPATLVQPVGSPLSLECTVEGTSNPNLYWYRQAAGRGLQLLFYSVGIGQISSEVPQNLSASRPQDRQFILSSKKLLLSDSGFYLCAWKKRRGTEAFFGQGTRLTVV.

The CDR3 DNA sequence: TGTGCCAGCAGATCAAGGACAGGGGGCGCGGATCCGGCCAACGTCCTGACTTTC. Amino acid sequence: CASRSRTGGADPANVLTF. The gene calls are TRBV2 and TRBJ2-6; TRBD1 agrees at 11 bases. Germline CDR1 and CDR2: SNHLY and FYNNEI. With V trimmed by 6 bases and J by 6 bases, 13 bases remained unmatched. The CDR3 sequence is 18 residues long.

The rearrangement links TRBV7-9 to TRBJ1-1, with no clear D. Germline loops: CDR1 SEHNR, CDR2 FQNEAQ (reference sequence). The CDR3 runs to 13 residues. Trimming cost V 1 base and J 5 bases, with 8 bases left between them. Here the CDR3 reads CASSLDGGTEAFF. CDR3 sequence (DNA): TGTGCCAGCAGCTTAGATGGCGGGACTGAAGCTTTCTTT.

This clone was seen once. The chain has TRBV2 and TRBJ2-4, with D perhaps matching TRBD2 (5 bases). The CDR3 spans 12 residues. CDR1 is SNHLY, CDR2 FYNNEI, per germline. Trimming cost V 4 bases and J 9 bases, with 10 bases left between them. The CDR3 loop is CASSGGSGIQYF. The CDR3 nucleotides read TGTGCCAGCAGTGGTGGGAGCGGCATTCAGTACTTC.

The chain couples TRBV18 to TRBJ2-5; D may be TRBD2 (6 bases). The CDR3 length is 15 residues. The germline V and J ends were trimmed by 1 base and 0 bases, with 9 bases remaining between them. CDR1 and CDR2 (germline): KGHSH, LQKENI. As DNA, the CDR3 is TGTGCCAGCTCACCACTAGCGGCGTACCAAGAGACCCAGTACTTC. This gives the protein CASSPLAAYQETQYF.